Given below is one T cell receptor beta chain in context. The CDR3 extends over 14 amino acids. Germline CDR1 is GTSNPN and CDR2 is SVGIG (reference sequence). V was pared by 0 bases and J by 4 bases, with 12 bases between. The source of the sample is a study of blood T cell repertoires in COVID-19. Study as a whole: T cells, B-cell-depleted T cells, or PBMCs provided the cDNA or gDNA that served as material.

In the source study's methods: Amplifying reference gene primers gave estimates of nucleated cell counts. Some clones are missing from TCRdb's copy, which holds only in-frame ones; the method was immunoSEQ multiplex PCR. That table gives V, J and clone size, and the DNA gave D and trimming. The sample consists of 250,000 to 350,000 clones, about nine tenths of them appearing once. Material: peripheral blood. The sequence was obtained from a woman aged 25-40 years who had recovered from COVID-19. V and J are TRBV30 and TRBJ1-1; D is perhaps TRBD1 (5 bases). The CDR3 sequence: CAWSVDSPITEAFF. CDR3 in DNA: TGTGCCTGGAGTGTTGACAGCCCAATCACTGAAGCTTTCTTT.